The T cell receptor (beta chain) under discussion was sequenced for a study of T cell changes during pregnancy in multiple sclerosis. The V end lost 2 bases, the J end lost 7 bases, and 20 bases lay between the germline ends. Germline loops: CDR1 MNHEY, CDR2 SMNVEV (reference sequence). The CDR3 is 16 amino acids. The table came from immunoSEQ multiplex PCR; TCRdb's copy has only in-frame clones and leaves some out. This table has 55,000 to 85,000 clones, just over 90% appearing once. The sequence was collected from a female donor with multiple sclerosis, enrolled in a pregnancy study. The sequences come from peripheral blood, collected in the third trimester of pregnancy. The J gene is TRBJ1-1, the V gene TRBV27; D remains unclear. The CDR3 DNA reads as TGTGCCAGCAGTTTACGTCGGGATGACTGGACGCGTGAAGCTTTCTTT. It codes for CASSLRRDDWTREAFF.